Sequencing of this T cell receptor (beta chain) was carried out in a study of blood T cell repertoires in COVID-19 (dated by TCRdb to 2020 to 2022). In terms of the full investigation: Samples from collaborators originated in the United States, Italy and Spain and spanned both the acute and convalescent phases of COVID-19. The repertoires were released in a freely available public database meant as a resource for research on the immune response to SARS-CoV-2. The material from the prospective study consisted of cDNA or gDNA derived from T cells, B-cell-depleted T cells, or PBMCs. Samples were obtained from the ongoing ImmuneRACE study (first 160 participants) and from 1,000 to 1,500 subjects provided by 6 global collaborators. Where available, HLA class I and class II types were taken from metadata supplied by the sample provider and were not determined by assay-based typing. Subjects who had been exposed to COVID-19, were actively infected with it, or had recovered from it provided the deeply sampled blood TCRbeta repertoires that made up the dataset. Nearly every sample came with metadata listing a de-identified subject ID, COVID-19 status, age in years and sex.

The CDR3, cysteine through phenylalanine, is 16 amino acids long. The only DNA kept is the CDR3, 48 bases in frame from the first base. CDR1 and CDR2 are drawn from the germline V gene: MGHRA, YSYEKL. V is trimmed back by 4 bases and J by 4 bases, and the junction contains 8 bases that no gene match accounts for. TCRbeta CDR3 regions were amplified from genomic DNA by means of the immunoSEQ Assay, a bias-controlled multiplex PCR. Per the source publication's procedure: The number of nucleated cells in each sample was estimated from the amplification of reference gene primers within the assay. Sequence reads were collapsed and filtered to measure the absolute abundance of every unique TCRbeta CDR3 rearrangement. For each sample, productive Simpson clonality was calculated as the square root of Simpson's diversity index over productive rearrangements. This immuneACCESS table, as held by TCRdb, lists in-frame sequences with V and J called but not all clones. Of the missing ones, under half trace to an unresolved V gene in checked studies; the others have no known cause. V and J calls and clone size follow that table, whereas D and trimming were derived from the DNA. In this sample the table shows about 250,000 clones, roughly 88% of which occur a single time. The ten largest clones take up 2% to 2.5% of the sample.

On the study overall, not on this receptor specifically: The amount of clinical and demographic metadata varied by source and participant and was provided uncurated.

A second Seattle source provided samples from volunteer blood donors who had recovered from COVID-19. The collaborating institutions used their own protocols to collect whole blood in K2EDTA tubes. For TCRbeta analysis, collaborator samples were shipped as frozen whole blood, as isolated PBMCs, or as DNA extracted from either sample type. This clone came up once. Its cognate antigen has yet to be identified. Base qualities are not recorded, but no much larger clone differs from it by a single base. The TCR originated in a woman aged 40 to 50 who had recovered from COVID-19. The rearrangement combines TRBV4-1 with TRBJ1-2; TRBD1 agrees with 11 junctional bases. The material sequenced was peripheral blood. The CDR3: CASSPALGQGAYGYTF. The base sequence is TGCGCCAGCAGCCCCGCCCTTGGACAGGGGGCCTATGGCTACACCTTC.